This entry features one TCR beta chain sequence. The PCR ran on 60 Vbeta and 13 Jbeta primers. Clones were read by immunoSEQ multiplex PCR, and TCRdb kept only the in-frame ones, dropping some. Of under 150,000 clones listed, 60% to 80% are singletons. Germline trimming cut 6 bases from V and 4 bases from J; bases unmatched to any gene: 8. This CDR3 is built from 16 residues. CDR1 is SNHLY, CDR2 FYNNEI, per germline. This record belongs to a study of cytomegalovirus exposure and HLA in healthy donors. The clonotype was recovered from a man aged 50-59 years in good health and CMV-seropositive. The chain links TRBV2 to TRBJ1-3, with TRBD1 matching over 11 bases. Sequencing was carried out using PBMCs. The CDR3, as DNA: TGTGCCAGCAGCCAGGACAGGGGGCCGGCGGGAAACACCATATATTTT. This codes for CASSQDRGPAGNTIYF.